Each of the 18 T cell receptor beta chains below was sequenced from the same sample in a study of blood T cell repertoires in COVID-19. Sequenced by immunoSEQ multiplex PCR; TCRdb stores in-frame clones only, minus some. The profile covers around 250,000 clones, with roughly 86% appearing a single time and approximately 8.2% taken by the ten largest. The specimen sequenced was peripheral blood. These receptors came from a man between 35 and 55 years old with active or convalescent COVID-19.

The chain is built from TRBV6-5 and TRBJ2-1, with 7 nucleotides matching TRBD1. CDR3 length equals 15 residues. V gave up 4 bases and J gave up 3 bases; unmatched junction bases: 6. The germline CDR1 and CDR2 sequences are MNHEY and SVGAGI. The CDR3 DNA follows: TGTGCCAGCAGTTTAAAGGGGACAGACTACAATGAGCAGTTCTTC. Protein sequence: CASSLKGTDYNEQFF.

The CDR3, as DNA: TGTGCCAGCAGCACTTTGGACAGGGGAGGAGAGACCCAGTACTTC. Its protein product is CASSTLDRGGETQYF. The V and J genes are TRBV25-1 and TRBJ2-5; TRBD1 matches at 9 bases. Per the germline V gene, CDR1 is MGHDK and CDR2 is SYGVNS. This CDR3 spans 15 amino acids. V was clipped by 6 bases and J by 4 bases; unmatched bases: 9.

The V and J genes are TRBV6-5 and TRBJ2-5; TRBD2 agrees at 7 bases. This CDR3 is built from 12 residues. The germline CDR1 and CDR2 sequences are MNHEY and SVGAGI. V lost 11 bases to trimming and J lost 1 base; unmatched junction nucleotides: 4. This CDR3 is CAATGGQETQYF. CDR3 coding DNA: TGTGCCGCCACGGGGGGCCAAGAGACCCAGTACTTC.

The CDR3 sequence is CASSPRGRDSGNTIYF. The CDR3 nucleotides read TGTGCCAGCAGCCCTCGAGGTCGAGACTCTGGAAACACCATATATTTT. V is TRBV9 and J is TRBJ1-3, with no clear D. Germline CDR1 SGDLS, CDR2 YYNGEE. This CDR3 has 16 residues. The V end was cut by 4 bases, the J end by 0 bases, with 14 bases between.

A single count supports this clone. CDR3 residues: CASIGVNTEAFF. CDR3 sequence (DNA): TGTGCCAGCATAGGGGTGAACACTGAAGCTTTCTTT. The V gene is TRBV2, the J gene TRBJ1-1, with D possibly matching TRBD1 (5 bases). Germline V gene sequence: CDR1 SNHLY, CDR2 FYNNEI. CDR3 length: 12 residues. Trimming removed 7 bases at V and 0 bases at J, with 6 bases between.

CDR3 amino acids: CASSMDRAQWSEQYF. DNA of the CDR3: TGTGCCAGTAGTATGGACAGGGCCCAATGGAGCGAGCAGTACTTC. The rearrangement uses TRBV19 and TRBJ2-7, with 8 bases matching TRBD1. V lost 3 bases to trimming and J lost 6 bases; unmatched junction nucleotides: 10. This CDR3 spans 15 amino acids. Germline V lookup: CDR1 LNHDA, CDR2 SQIVND (reference sequence).

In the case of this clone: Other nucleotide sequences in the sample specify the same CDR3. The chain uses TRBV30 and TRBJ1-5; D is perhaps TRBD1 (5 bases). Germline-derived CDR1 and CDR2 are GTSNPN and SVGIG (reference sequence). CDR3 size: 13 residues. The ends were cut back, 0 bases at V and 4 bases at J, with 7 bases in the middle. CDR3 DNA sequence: TGTGCCTGGAGTGTTCGGGGGAATCAGCCCCAGCATTTT. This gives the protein CAWSVRGNQPQHF.

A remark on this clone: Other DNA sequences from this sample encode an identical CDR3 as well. The CDR3 sequence is CASSLEGTGGEQYF. The CDR3 bases are TGCGCCAGCAGCTTGGAAGGGACAGGGGGCGAGCAGTACTTC. This chain joins TRBV5-1 and TRBJ2-7; 11 bases map to TRBD1. Germline V gene data show CDR1 as SGHRS and CDR2 as YFSETQ. The CDR3 covers 14 residues. Trimming cost V 0 bases and J 6 bases; bases outside gene matches: 2. Combining the CDR3 with reference TRBV5-1 and TRBJ2-7 gives the whole variable domain KAGVTQTPRYLIKTRGQQVTLSCSPISGHRSVSWYQQTPGQGLQFLFEYFSETQRNKGNFPGRFSGRQFSNSRSEMNVSTLELGDSALYLCASSLEGTGGEQYFGPGTRLTVT.

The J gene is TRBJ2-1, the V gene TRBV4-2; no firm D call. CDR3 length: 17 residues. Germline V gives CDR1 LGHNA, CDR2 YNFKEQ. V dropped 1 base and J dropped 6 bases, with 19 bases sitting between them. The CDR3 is CASSQGLGSTISNEQFF. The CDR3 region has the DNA TGTGCCAGCAGCCAAGGGCTGGGCTCCACCATTTCCAATGAGCAGTTCTTC.

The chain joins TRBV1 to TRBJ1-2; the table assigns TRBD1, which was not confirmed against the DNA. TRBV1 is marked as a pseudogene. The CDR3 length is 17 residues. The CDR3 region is CTSSPGQGKVPSYGYTF. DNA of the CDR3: TGCACCAGCAGCCCGGGACAGGGAAAGGTCCCGTCCTATGGCTACACCTTC.

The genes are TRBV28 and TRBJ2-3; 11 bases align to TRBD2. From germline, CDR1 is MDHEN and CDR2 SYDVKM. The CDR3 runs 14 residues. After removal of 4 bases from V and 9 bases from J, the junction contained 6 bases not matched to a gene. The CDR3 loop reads CASSSGTSGLTQYF. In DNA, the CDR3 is TGTGCCAGCAGTTCCGGGACTAGCGGCTTGACGCAGTATTTT.

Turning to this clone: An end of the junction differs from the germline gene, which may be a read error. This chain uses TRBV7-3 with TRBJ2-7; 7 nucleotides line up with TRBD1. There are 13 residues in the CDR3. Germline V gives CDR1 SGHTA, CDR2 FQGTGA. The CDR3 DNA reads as TGTGCCAGCGGCACACAGGGGTCCTTCGAGCAGTACTTC. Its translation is CASGTQGSFEQYF.

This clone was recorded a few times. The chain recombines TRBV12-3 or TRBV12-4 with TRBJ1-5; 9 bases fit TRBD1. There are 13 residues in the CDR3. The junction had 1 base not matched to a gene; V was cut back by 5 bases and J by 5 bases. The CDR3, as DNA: TGTGCCAGCAGTCGGGACAGGGATCAGCCCCAGCATTTT. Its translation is CASSRDRDQPQHF.

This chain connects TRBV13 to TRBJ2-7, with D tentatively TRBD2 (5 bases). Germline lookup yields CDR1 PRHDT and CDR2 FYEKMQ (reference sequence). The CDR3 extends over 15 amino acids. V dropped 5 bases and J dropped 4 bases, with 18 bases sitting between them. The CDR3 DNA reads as TGTGCCAGCAGCCCCCGTGGAGGTTCGCGGTACGAGCAGTACTTC. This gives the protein CASSPRGGSRYEQYF. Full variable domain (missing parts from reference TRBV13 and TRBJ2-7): AAGVIQSPRHLIKEKRETATLKCYPIPRHDTVYWYQQGPGQDPQFLISFYEKMQSDKGSIPDRFSAQQFSDYHSELNMSSLELGDSALYFCASSPRGGSRYEQYFGPGTRLTVT.

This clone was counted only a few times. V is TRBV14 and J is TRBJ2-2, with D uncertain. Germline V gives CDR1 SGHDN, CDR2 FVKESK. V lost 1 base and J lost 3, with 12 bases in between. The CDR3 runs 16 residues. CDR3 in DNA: TGTGCCAGCAGCCAAGTCGGAACTCGGGACACCGGGGAGCTGTTTTTT. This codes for CASSQVGTRDTGELFF.

The CDR3 DNA reads TGTGCCAGCAGTTACCTGGATGGAGGGCTCGGAGCTTTCTTT. Its translation is CASSYLDGGLGAFF. The chain carries TRBV6-5 and TRBJ1-1; no definite D call. The germline V gene has CDR1 MNHEY and CDR2 SVGAGI. CDR3 length: 14 residues. The V and J ends lost 2 bases and 10 bases respectively, with 17 bases between them.

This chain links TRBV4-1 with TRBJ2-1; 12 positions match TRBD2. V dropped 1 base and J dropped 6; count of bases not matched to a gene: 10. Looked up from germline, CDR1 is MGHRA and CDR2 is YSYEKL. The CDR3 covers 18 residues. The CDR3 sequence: CASSQGRSLAGGSNEQFF. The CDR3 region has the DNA TGCGCCAGCAGCCAAGGGAGGTCCCTAGCGGGAGGGAGCAATGAGCAGTTCTTC.

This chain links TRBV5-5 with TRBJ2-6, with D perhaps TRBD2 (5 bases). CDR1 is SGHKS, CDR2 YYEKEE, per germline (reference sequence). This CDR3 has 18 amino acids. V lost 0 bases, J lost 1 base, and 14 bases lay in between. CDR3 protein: CASSLAPGIPSGANVLTF. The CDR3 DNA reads TGTGCCAGCAGCTTGGCCCCCGGGATTCCTTCTGGGGCCAACGTCCTGACTTTC.